This T cell receptor beta chain was recovered during a study of PD-1 blockade in classical Hodgkin lymphoma. General study results and limits: Undefined causes, possibly disease activity or prior therapy, underlie the repertoire differences.

Method: immunoSEQ multiplex PCR; TCRdb's copy keeps in-frame clones and lacks some. The sample carries more than 85,000 clones, 92% recorded once. In germline, CDR1 is GTSNPN, CDR2 SVGIG (reference sequence). This CDR3 contains 10 residues. Trimming pared 3 bases from V and 10 bases from J, leaving 8 bases between. All patients experienced relapse after autologous stem cell transplantation, and brentuximab vedotin exposure was variable. This clone showed up just once. What it recognizes is unknown. The sample in question was peripheral blood mononuclear cells (PBMCs), obtained before the second cycle of nivolumab. The TCR sequence derives from a human donor with classical Hodgkin lymphoma. The rearrangement links TRBV30 to TRBJ2-3; D call uncertain. The CDR3: CAWSATSQYF. DNA of the CDR3: TGTGCCTGGAGCGCAACGTCGCAGTATTTT. Drawing the rest from reference TRBV30 and TRBJ2-3, the complete variable domain is SQTIHQWPATLVQPVGSPLSLECTVEGTSNPNLYWYRQAAGRGLQLLFYSVGIGQISSEVPQNLSASRPQDRQFILSSKKLLLSDSGFYLCAWSATSQYFGPGTRLTVL.